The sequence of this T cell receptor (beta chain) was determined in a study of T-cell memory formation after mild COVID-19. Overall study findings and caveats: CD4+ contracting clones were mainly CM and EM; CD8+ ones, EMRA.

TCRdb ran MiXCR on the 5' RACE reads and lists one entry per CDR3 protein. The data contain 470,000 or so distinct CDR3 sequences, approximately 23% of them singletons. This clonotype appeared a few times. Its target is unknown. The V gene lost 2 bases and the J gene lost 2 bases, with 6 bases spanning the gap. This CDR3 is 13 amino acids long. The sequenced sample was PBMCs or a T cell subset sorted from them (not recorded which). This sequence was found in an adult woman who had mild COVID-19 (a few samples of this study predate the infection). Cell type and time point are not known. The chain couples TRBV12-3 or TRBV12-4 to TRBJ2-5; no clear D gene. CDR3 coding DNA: TGTGCCAGCAGTTTACTCCCTCAAGAGACCCAGTACTTC. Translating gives CASSLLPQETQYF.